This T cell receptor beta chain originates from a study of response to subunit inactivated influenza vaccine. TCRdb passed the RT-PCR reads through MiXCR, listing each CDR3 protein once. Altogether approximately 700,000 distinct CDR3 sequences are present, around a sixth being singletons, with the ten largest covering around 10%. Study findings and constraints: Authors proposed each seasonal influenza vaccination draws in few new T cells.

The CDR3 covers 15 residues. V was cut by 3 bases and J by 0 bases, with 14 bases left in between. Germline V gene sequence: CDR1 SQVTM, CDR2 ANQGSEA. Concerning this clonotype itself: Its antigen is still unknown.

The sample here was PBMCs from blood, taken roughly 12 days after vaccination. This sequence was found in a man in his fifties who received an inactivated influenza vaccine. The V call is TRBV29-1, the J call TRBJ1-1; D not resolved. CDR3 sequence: CSVDGGGVMNTEAFF. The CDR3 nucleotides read TGCAGCGTTGATGGAGGTGGGGTAATGAACACTGAAGCTTTCTTT.